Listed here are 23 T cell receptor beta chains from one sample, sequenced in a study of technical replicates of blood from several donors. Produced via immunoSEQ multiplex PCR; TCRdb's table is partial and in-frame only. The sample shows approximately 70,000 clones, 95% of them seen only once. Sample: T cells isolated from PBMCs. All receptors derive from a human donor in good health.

CDR3 nucleotides: TGTGCCTGGAGTGCAGGGAATGAGCAGTTCTTC. It specifies CAWSAGNEQFF. V gene TRBV30 combines with J gene TRBJ2-1, with a weak D call TRBD1 (5 bases). Germline loops: CDR1 GTSNPN, CDR2 SVGIG (reference sequence). V was trimmed by 1 base and J by 7 bases, leaving 5 bases between them. This CDR3 contains 11 residues.

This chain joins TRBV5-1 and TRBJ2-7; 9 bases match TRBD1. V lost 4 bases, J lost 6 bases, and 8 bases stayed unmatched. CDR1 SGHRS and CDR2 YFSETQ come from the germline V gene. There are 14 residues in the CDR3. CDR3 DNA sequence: TGCGCCAGCAGCCCCCTTGGGACAGGGAGCGAGCAGTACTTC. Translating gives CASSPLGTGSEQYF.

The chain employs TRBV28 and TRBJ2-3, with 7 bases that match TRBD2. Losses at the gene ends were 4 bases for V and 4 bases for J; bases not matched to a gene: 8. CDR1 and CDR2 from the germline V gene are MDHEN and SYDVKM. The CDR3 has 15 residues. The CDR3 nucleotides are TGTGCCAGCAGTTCACTACGACTAGCCTCAGATACGCAGTATTTT. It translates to CASSSLRLASDTQYF.

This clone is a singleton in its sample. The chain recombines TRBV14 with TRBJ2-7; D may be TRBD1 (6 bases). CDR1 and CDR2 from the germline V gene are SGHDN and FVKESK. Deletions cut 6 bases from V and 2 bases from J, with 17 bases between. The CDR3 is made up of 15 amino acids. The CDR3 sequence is CASRHKTGQTYEQYF. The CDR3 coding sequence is TGTGCCAGCAGACATAAGACGGGACAAACCTACGAGCAGTACTTC.

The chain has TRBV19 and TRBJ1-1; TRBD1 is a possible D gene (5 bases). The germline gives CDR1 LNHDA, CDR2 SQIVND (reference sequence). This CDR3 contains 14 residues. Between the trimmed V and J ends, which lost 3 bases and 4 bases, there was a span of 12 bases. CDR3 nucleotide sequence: TGTGCCAGTAGTATGATGGGGGGTGGCACTGAAGCTTTCTTT. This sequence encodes CASSMMGGGTEAFF.

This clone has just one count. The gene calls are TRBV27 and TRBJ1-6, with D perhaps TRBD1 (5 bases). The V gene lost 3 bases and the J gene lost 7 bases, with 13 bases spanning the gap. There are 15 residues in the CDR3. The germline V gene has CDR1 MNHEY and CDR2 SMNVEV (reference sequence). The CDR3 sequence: CASSFNRPPNSPLHF. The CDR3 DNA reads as TGTGCCAGCAGTTTCAACAGGCCCCCCAATTCACCCCTCCACTTT.

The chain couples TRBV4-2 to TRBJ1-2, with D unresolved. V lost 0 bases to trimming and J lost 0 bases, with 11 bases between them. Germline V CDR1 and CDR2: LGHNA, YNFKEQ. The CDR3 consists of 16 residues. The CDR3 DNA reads TGTGCCAGCAGCCAAGATGGCCAGGCCGCTAACTATGGCTACACCTTC. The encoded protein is CASSQDGQAANYGYTF.

Here the CDR3 reads CSAGVGEETQYF. CDR3 bases: TGCAGCGCCGGGGTCGGGGAAGAGACCCAGTACTTC. This chain connects TRBV29-1 to TRBJ2-5; tentative D call: TRBD2 (5 bases). This CDR3 has 12 amino acids. The V gene's germline CDR1 is SQVTM and CDR2 ANQGSEA. V gave up 7 bases and J gave up 3 bases, with 12 bases separating them.

DNA for the CDR3: TGTGCCAGCAGTGGATTGTTTAATGGCAGGGCGAACACCGGGGAGCTGTTTTTT. Its protein is CASSGLFNGRANTGELFF. This chain links TRBV25-1 with TRBJ2-2; a possible D gene is TRBD1 (5 bases). V lost 4 bases, J lost 0 bases, and 18 bases lay in between. Germline-derived CDR1 and CDR2 are MGHDK and SYGVNS. The CDR3 extends over 18 amino acids.

The CDR3 sequence: CAIGTVNKQFF. For the CDR3, the DNA is TGTGCCATCGGGACAGTGAATAAGCAGTTCTTC. This chain uses TRBV7-9 with TRBJ2-1; 7 bases line up with TRBD1. Trimming at V came to 10 bases and at J to 11 bases, leaving 8 bases not matched to a gene. The germline CDR1 and CDR2 sequences are SEHNR and FQNEAQ (reference sequence). The CDR3 length is 11 residues.

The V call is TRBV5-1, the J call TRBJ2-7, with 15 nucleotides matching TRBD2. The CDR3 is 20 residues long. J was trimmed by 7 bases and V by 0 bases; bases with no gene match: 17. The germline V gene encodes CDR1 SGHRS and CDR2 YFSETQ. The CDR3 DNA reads TGCGCCAGCAGCTTGGAGATTGGAGGACTAGCGGGAGGGTCCTATACGGAGCAGTACTTC. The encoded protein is CASSLEIGGLAGGSYTEQYF.

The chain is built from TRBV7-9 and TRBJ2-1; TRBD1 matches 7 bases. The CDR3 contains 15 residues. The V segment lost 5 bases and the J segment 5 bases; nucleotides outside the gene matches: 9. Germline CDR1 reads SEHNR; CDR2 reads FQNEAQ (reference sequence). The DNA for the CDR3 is TGTGCCAGCAGCCAACCATTCGGGACAGACAATGAGCAGTTCTTC. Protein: CASSQPFGTDNEQFF. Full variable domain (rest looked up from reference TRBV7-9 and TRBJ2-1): DTGVSQNPRHKITKRGQNVTFRCDPISEHNRLYWYRQTLGQGPEFLTYFQNEAQLEKSRLLSDRFSAERPKGSFSTLEIQRTEQGDSAMYLCASSQPFGTDNEQFFGPGTRLTVL.

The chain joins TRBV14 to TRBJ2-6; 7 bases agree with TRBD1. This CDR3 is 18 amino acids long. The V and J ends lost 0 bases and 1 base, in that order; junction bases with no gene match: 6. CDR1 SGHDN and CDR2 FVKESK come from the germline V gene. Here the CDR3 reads CASSQDRDSFSGANVLTF. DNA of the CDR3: TGTGCCAGCAGCCAAGACAGGGACAGTTTTTCTGGGGCCAACGTCCTGACTTTC.

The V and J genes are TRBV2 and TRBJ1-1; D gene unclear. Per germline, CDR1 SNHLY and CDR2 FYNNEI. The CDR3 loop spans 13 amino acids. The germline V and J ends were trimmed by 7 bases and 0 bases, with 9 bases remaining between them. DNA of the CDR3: TGTGCCAGCACCCCAGATGTGAACACTGAAGCTTTCTTT. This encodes CASTPDVNTEAFF.

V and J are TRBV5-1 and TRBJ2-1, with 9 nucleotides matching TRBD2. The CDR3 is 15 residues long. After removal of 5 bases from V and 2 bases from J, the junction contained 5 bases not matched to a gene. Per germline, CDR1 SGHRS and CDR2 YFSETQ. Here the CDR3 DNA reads TGCGCCAGCAGGTCGGGCGGGGGGGCCTACAATGAGCAGTTCTTC. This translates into CASRSGGGAYNEQFF.

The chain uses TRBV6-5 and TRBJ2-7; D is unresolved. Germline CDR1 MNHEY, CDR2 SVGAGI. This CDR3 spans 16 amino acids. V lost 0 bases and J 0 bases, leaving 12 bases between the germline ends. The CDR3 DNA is TGTGCCAGCAGTTACTCGAAGCAGGCTGTCTCCTACGAGCAGTACTTC. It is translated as CASSYSKQAVSYEQYF.

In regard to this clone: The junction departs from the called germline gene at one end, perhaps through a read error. CDR3 amino acids: CASSVAGGTYEQYF. Written as DNA, the CDR3 is TGTGCCAGCAGCGTAGCGGGAGGGACCTACGAGCAGTACTTC. This rearrangement joins TRBV7-9 to TRBJ2-7; TRBD2 matches at 11 bases. The CDR3 spans 14 residues. Per germline, CDR1 SEHNR and CDR2 FQNEAQ (reference sequence).

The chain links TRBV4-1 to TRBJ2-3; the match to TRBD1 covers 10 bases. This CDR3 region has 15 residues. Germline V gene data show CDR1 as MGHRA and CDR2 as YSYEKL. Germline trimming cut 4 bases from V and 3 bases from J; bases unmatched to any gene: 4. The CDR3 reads CASSPWDRGTDTQYF. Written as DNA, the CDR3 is TGCGCCAGCAGCCCTTGGGACAGGGGAACAGATACGCAGTATTTT.

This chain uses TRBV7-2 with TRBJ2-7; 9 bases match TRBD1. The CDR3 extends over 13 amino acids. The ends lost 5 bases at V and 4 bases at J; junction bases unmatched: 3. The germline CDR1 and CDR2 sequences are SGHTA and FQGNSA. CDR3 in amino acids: CASSEDRGYEQYF. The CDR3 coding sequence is TGTGCCAGCAGCGAGGACAGGGGTTACGAGCAGTACTTC.

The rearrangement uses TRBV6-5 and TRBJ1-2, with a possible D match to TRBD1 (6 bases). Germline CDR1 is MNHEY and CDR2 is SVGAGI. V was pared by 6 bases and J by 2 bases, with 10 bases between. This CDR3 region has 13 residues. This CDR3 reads CASSNGQNYGYTF. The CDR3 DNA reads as TGTGCCAGCAGCAACGGACAGAACTATGGCTACACCTTC.

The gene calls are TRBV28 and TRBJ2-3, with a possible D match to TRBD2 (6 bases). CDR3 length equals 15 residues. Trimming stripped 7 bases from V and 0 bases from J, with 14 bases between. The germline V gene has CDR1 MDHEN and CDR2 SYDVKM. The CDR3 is CASTPGGLSTDTQYF. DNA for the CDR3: TGTGCCAGCACCCCTGGGGGACTTAGCACAGATACGCAGTATTTT. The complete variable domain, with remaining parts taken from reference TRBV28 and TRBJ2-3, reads DVKVTQSSRYLVKRTGEKVFLECVQDMDHENMFWYRQDPGLGLRLIYFSYDVKMKEKGDIPEGYSVSREKKERFSLILESASTNQTSMYLCASTPGGLSTDTQYFGPGTRLTVL.

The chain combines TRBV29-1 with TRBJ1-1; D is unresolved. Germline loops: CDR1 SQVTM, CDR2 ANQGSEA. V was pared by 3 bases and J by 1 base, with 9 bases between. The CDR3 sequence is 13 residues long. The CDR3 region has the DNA TGCAGCGTTGATAAGGAGAGGAACACTGAAGCTTTCTTT. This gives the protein CSVDKERNTEAFF.

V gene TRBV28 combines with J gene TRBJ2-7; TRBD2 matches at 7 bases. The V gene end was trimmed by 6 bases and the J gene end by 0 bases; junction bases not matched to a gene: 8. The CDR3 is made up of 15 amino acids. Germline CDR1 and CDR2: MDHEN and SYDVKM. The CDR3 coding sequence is TGTGCCAGCAGCTCTCTGGGGGAGGGCTCCTACGAGCAGTACTTC. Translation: CASSSLGEGSYEQYF.